The next 18 T cell receptor beta chains were all read from a single sample in a study of cytomegalovirus exposure and HLA in healthy donors. PCR amplification relied on 60 Vbeta primers (plus 13 Jbeta primers). Sequencing was performed with immunoSEQ multiplex PCR; in TCRdb, only in-frame clones are kept and a portion is missing. This table holds about 160,000 clones, 75% to 80% found once. Source material: PBMCs. Source of these receptors: a woman in her thirties or forties in good health and CMV-seropositive.

This chain links TRBV10-3 with TRBJ2-7; the match to TRBD1 covers 8 bases. CDR3 length equals 15 residues. The V gene's germline CDR1 is ENHRY and CDR2 SYGVKD. Trimming removed 6 bases from V and 4 bases from J; junction bases left unmatched: 11. CDR3 bases: TGTGCCATCAGCCCGGGGCAGGGGGCAGCGTACGAGCAGTACTTC. Amino acids: CAISPGQGAAYEQYF.

The chain joins TRBV19 to TRBJ2-5, with 9 nucleotides matching TRBD1. TRBJ2-7 explains the end of the DNA better; the J call may be wrong. Germline lookup yields CDR1 LNHDA and CDR2 SQIVND (reference sequence). This CDR3 comprises 14 residues. The CDR3 bases are TGTGCCAGTAGAGGGACAGGGAATCCCTACGAGCAGTACTTC. This translates into CASRGTGNPYEQYF.

The chain joins TRBV28 to TRBJ1-5, with 11 bases fitting TRBD1. Germline V gene data show CDR1 as MDHEN and CDR2 as SYDVKM. This CDR3 has 17 amino acids. J lost 6 bases, V lost 0 bases, and 7 bases had no gene match. The CDR3 spells CASSLWDRGHNGQPQHF. CDR3 nucleotide sequence: TGTGCCAGCAGTTTATGGGACAGGGGGCACAACGGTCAGCCCCAGCATTTT.

This chain connects TRBV30 to TRBJ1-6, with D tentatively TRBD1 (5 bases). V was trimmed by 1 base and J by 14 bases, leaving 15 bases between them. Germline lookup yields CDR1 GTSNPN and CDR2 SVGIG (reference sequence). The CDR3 consists of 13 residues. The CDR3, as DNA: TGTGCCTGGAGTGGGGGCCCCATCCAGACCCTCCACTTT. Translation: CAWSGGPIQTLHF.

The chain has TRBV11-2 and TRBJ1-1; 9 bases are a match to TRBD1. This CDR3 is 14 amino acids long. From germline, CDR1 is SGHAT and CDR2 FQNNGV. The trim removed 5 bases at V and 7 bases at J, leaving 8 bases unmatched. CDR3 nucleotides: TGTGCCAGCAGCCTCACAGGGGGCGCGGTTGAAGCTTTCTTT. Its translation is CASSLTGGAVEAFF. Using reference TRBV11-2 and TRBJ1-1 for the parts outside the CDR3, the full variable domain is EAGVAQSPRYKIIEKRQSVAFWCNPISGHATLYWYQQILGQGPKLLIQFQNNGVVDDSQLPKDRFSAERLKGVDSTLKIQPAKLEDSAVYLCASSLTGGAVEAFFGQGTRLTVV.

The chain combines TRBV30 with TRBJ2-5; 9 bases are shared with TRBD1. This CDR3 is 14 amino acids long. V trimming: 3 bases; J trimming: 4 bases; junction bases outside the gene matches: 6. Looked up from germline, CDR1 is GTSNPN and CDR2 is SVGIG (reference sequence). The chain's CDR3 is CAWSVTGGSETQYF. The DNA for the CDR3 is TGTGCCTGGAGCGTAACAGGGGGCTCAGAGACCCAGTACTTC.

This sequence joins TRBV27 and TRBJ2-7; D gene uncertain. V was pared by 1 base and J by 1 base, with 11 bases between. This CDR3 is 15 amino acids long. Germline-derived CDR1 and CDR2 are MNHEY and SMNVEV (reference sequence). CDR3 DNA sequence: TGTGCCAGCAGTTTATATTCCGGCGGATCCTACGAGCAGTACTTC. Its translation is CASSLYSGGSYEQYF.

The chain employs TRBV7-9 and TRBJ2-7, with D perhaps matching TRBD1 or TRBD2 (5 bases each). With 5 bases removed from V and 2 bases from J, the gap between germline ends came to 16 bases. CDR3 length: 15 amino acids. Germline V gives CDR1 SEHNR, CDR2 FQNEAQ (reference sequence). CDR3: CASSIGELGAYEQYF. The CDR3 DNA sequence: TGTGCCAGCAGCATAGGGGAATTGGGAGCCTACGAGCAGTACTTC. The variable domain in full, completed from reference TRBV7-9 and TRBJ2-7, reads DTGVSQNPRHKITKRGQNVTFRCDPISEHNRLYWYRQTLGQGPEFLTYFQNEAQLEKSRLLSDRFSAERPKGSFSTLEIQRTEQGDSAMYLCASSIGELGAYEQYFGPGTRLTVT.

The table lists this clone with a few counts. The J gene is TRBJ1-2, the V gene TRBV7-2; 7 nucleotides match TRBD1. The germline V gene has CDR1 SGHTA and CDR2 FQGNSA. The CDR3 runs to 13 residues. Trimming cost V 1 base and J 6 bases; bases outside gene matches: 2. The CDR3 region is CASSLGQGDGYTF. The CDR3 DNA follows: TGTGCCAGCAGCTTAGGACAGGGTGATGGCTACACCTTC.

The chain employs TRBV5-1 and TRBJ1-1, with D maybe TRBD1 (6 bases). The germline V and J ends were trimmed by 4 bases and 1 base, with 14 bases remaining between them. The CDR3 loop spans 15 amino acids. Germline lookup yields CDR1 SGHRS and CDR2 YFSETQ. The CDR3 reads CASSPREGGNTEAFF. Written as DNA, the CDR3 is TGCGCCAGCAGCCCCCGGGAGGGGGGGAACACTGAAGCTTTCTTT.

The CDR3 nucleotides read TGTGCCAGTACTGAATCTAGCGGGGCGGCTCCCTACGAGCAGTACTTC. The encoded protein is CASTESSGAAPYEQYF. The genes are TRBV19 and TRBJ2-7, with 9 bases that match TRBD2. This CDR3 comprises 16 residues. The V and J ends lost 7 bases and 2 bases, in that order; junction bases with no gene match: 12. Germline CDR1 LNHDA, CDR2 SQIVND (reference sequence).

This rearrangement joins TRBV7-7 to TRBJ2-3; TRBD2 agrees at 7 bases. CDR1 SSHAT and CDR2 FNYEAQ come from the germline V gene (reference sequence). V shed 3 bases and J 0 bases; nucleotides not matched to a gene: 3. The CDR3 runs to 15 residues. CDR3 residues: CASSLGGTSTDTQYF. In DNA, the CDR3 is TGTGCCAGCAGCTTGGGGGGGACGAGCACAGATACGCAGTATTTT.

This chain uses TRBV9 with TRBJ2-5; 7 nucleotides align to TRBD2. V gave up 3 bases and J gave up 3 bases; unmatched junction bases: 5. The CDR3 extends over 14 amino acids. Germline CDR1 is SGDLS and CDR2 is YYNGEE. The CDR3 loop reads CASSEGLKKETQYF. For the CDR3, the DNA is TGTGCCAGCAGCGAGGGACTAAAGAAAGAGACCCAGTACTTC.

The chain links TRBV27 to TRBJ2-7, with 9 bases aligning to TRBD2. J lost 1 base, V lost 0 bases, and 4 bases had no gene match. CDR3 length equals 16 residues. Germline loops: CDR1 MNHEY, CDR2 SMNVEV (reference sequence). In DNA, the CDR3 is TGTGCCAGCAGTTTATCGTTAGCGGGAGAATCCTACGAGCAGTACTTC. Its protein product is CASSLSLAGESYEQYF.

The gene calls are TRBV7-2 and TRBJ2-7; 12 nucleotides agree with TRBD2. The germline gives CDR1 SGHTA, CDR2 FQGNSA. CDR3 length equals 14 residues. Germline trimming cut 4 bases from V and 7 bases from J; bases unmatched to any gene: 5. CDR3 in DNA: TGTGCCAGCAGCTCTAGCGGGAGGGCCGGGGAGCAGTACTTC. Translating gives CASSSSGRAGEQYF. Looking up the rest from reference TRBV7-2 and TRBJ2-7 gives the full variable domain: GAGVSQSPSNKVTEKGKDVELRCDPISGHTALYWYRQSLGQGLEFLIYFQGNSAPDKSGLPSDRFSAERTGGSVSTLTIQRTQQEDSAVYLCASSSSGRAGEQYFGPGTRLTVT.

This rearrangement joins TRBV2 to TRBJ1-1; D unresolved. The CDR3 is 8 residues long. The V gene's germline CDR1 is SNHLY and CDR2 FYNNEI. Trimming shortened V by 8 bases and J by 9 bases, and 4 bases separated the two germline ends. The chain's CDR3 is CASPKAFF. The CDR3 coding sequence is TGTGCCAGCCCTAAAGCTTTCTTT.

The CDR3 nucleotides are TGCGCCAGCAGTGAGTTTTCGACTAGCACAGATACGCAGTATTTT. Protein: CASSEFSTSTDTQYF. This rearrangement joins TRBV10-2 to TRBJ2-3; D ambiguous. Germline CDR1 WSHSY, CDR2 SAAADI. The CDR3 extends over 15 amino acids. V dropped 1 base and J dropped 0 bases, with 8 bases sitting between them.

The rearrangement joins TRBV6-5 to TRBJ1-2; a possible D gene is TRBD1 (6 bases). V was pared by 4 bases and J by 5 bases, with 8 bases between. The CDR3 is 12 amino acids. Germline V gene data show CDR1 as MNHEY and CDR2 as SVGAGI. CDR3 sequence reads: CASSSDSYGYTF. CDR3 nucleotide sequence: TGTGCCAGCAGTTCGGACAGTTATGGCTACACCTTC.